The rows below give T cell receptor beta chains drawn from one sample of a study of blood T cell repertoires in COVID-19. Clones were sequenced by immunoSEQ multiplex PCR, and TCRdb holds only the in-frame ones, with some missing. The table lists 450,000 or so clones, about 90% of them singletons. Input material: peripheral blood. The source of these receptors is a young man with COVID-19, enrolled during active disease. CDR3s include the opening cysteine and the closing phenylalanine or tryptophan. D genes are given only for firm matches. Part of the rows lack a size; the others show once, few, many or a class for expanded clones.

TRBV18,16,few,TRBJ1-6,-,TGTGCCAGCTCAACATCCACTTCTCAGGGCCAATCACCCCTCCACTTT,CASSTSTSQGQSPLHF
TRBV7-2,16,-,TRBJ2-3,TRBD2,TGTGCCAGCAGCTTTTTTCGAGCGGGAGGCCCAGATACGCAGTATTTT,CASSFFRAGGPDTQYF
TRBV7-3,14,few,TRBJ2-3,TRBD1,TGTGCCAGCAGCGACGAGGGGGCCACAGATACGCAGTATTTT,CASSDEGATDTQYF
TRBV7-8,21,-,TRBJ2-1,TRBD2,TGTGCCAGCAGTCCAACGACTAGCGGGGGACCCCAACGGAAACTGGAGAATGAGCAGTTCTTC,CASSPTTSGGPQRKLENEQFF
TRBV3-1/TRBV3-2,12,once,TRBJ1-1,-,TGTGCCAGCAGCCAACCAGGGGAGGAAGCTTTCTTT,CASSQPGEEAFF
TRBV18,18,-,TRBJ2-7,TRBD1,TGTGCCAGCTCACCAAGGGACAGGGGCCCCCTAAAGTCCTACGAGCAGTACTTC,CASSPRDRGPLKSYEQYF
TRBV5-1,12,-,TRBJ1-1,-,TGCGCCAGCAGCCCGAACAGGGAAGAGGCTTTCTTT,CASSPNREEAFF
TRBV5-6,19,-,TRBJ2-7,TRBD1,TGTGCCAGTTACGTTCAGTCCCGCCGCCGGGACAGCGCAATCTACGAGCAGTACTTC,CASYVQSRRRDSAIYEQYF
TRBV28,12,-,TRBJ1-2,-,TGTGCCAGCAGTTCGGGAATATATGGCTACACCTTC,CASSSGIYGYTF
TRBV18,14,once,TRBJ1-2,-,TGTGCCAGCTCAGCGGAAAGCTCACCATATGGCTACACCTTC,CASSAESSPYGYTF
TRBV4-1,16,few,TRBJ2-7,-,TGCGCCAGCAGCCAAGCCCCAGGGGATCCGGCCTACGAGCAGTACTTC,CASSQAPGDPAYEQYF
TRBV2,15,-,TRBJ2-7,TRBD1,TGTGCCAGCAGTGCCGGGACAGGGAGGGGGTACGAGCAGTACTTC,CASSAGTGRGYEQYF
TRBV5-4,16,-,TRBJ2-3,TRBD2,TGTGCCAGCAGCTTGGCGGCGGGGGGGCCCCCAGATACGCAGTATTTT,CASSLAAGGPPDTQYF
TRBV5-1,15,-,TRBJ2-7,-,TGCGCCAGCAGCTTAGTGGGCGACCCGGACTCCGAGCAGTACTTC,CASSLVGDPDSEQYF
TRBV12-5,19,-,TRBJ2-2,TRBD2,TGTGCTAGTGGTTTGGTAGAGTTAAGACTAGCGGGATGGACCGGGGAGCTGTTTTTT,CASGLVELRLAGWTGELFF
TRBV19,15,-,TRBJ1-2,-,TGTGCCAGTAGTGGGGCCCCGGCATTTAACTATGGCTACACCTTC,CASSGAPAFNYGYTF
TRBV6-5,14,-,TRBJ1-1,-,TGTGCCAGCAGTTACAGCCCTAAGAACACTGAAGCTTTCTTT,CASSYSPKNTEAFF
TRBV11-3,14,once,TRBJ2-5,-,TGTGCCAGCAGCTTAGGGGGGGTACAAGAGACCCAGTACTTC,CASSLGGVQETQYF
TRBV14,15,few,TRBJ2-3,TRBD2,TGTGCCAGCAGCCCTAGCGGGTCTAGCACAGATACGCAGTATTTT,CASSPSGSSTDTQYF
TRBV10-1,13,few,TRBJ1-5,-,TGCGCCAGCAGTGAAGACAGTTATCAGCCCCAGCATTTT,CASSEDSYQPQHF
TRBV6-4,14,-,TRBJ2-1,-,TGTGCCAGCAGTGACTCGGCCGAGGGGGTGGAGCAGTTCTTC,CASSDSAEGVEQFF
TRBV7-6,15,once,TRBJ2-7,TRBD2,TGTGCCAGCAGCTTAGAACTAGCGGGCTTCGGCGAGCAGTACTTC,CASSLELAGFGEQYF
TRBV5-1,13,-,TRBJ2-1,TRBD1,TGCGCCAGCAGCCCGGACAGGGTGAATGAGCAGTTCTTC,CASSPDRVNEQFF
TRBV19,16,-,TRBJ2-2,TRBD2,TGTGCCAGTAGTATAGGGGGGCTAGCGGGAGTAGGGGAGCTGTTTTTT,CASSIGGLAGVGELFF
TRBV10-3,14,-,TRBJ2-7,TRBD1,TGTGCCATCACTTTGGACAGGAAAAAGGACGGGCAGTACTTC,CAITLDRKKDGQYF
TRBV9,14,-,TRBJ2-1,TRBD1,TGTGCCAGCAGCGTAGATGCAGGGGGCGACGAGCAGTTCTTC,CASSVDAGGDEQFF
TRBV19,14,-,TRBJ2-3,-,TGTGCCAGTAAAGACAGTGGAGGCACAGATACGCAGTATTTT,CASKDSGGTDTQYF
TRBV27,14,-,TRBJ1-2,-,TGTGCCAGCAGCCGAGACCAGGGGTTAAAGGGCTACACCTTC,CASSRDQGLKGYTF
TRBV27,15,-,TRBJ1-1,-,TGTGCCAGCAGCCCCGCGGGGGGAGGTGGCACTGAAGCTTTCTTT,CASSPAGGGGTEAFF
TRBV10-3,16,-,TRBJ1-5,-,TGTGCCATCAGTGAGTCGATTCTAGGGGGCAATCAGCCCCAGCATTTT,CAISESILGGNQPQHF
TRBV4-1,15,-,TRBJ1-1,-,TGCGCCAGCAGCGGTCTACTAGGGTCGGACACTGAAGCTTTCTTT,CASSGLLGSDTEAFF
TRBV6-5,15,-,TRBJ2-3,-,TGTGCCAGCAGGCCGACGGGGGTCCGGTCAGATACGCAGTATTTT,CASRPTGVRSDTQYF
TRBV10-1,15,-,TRBJ2-4,-,TGCGCCAGCAGTGATGGGGCTATGGGTTTGAACATTCAGTACTTC,CASSDGAMGLNIQYF
TRBV11-3,17,-,TRBJ2-1,TRBD2,TGTGCCAGCAGCTTAGCCCTAGCGGGAGGGTTCGTCAATGAGCAGTTCTTC,CASSLALAGGFVNEQFF
TRBV7-9,12,-,TRBJ2-7,TRBD1,TGTGCCAGCAGCTGGGACAGGTACGAGCAGTACTTC,CASSWDRYEQYF
TRBV29-1,13,-,TRBJ1-1,-,TGCAGCGTTGGAGCCCGAAGGAACACTGAAGCTTTCTTT,CSVGARRNTEAFF
TRBV11-1,14,-,TRBJ2-7,TRBD2,TGTGCCAGCAGCTCCGGGACTAGCGACTACCAGCAGTACTTC,CASSSGTSDYQQYF
TRBV5-1,14,-,TRBJ1-2,TRBD1,TGCGCCAGCAGCGTCGGGACAGCTAACTATGGCTACACCTTC,CASSVGTANYGYTF
TRBV4-1,14,few,TRBJ1-2,TRBD1,TGCGCCAGCAGCCAAGGGGACAGGCACTATGGCTACACCTTC,CASSQGDRHYGYTF
TRBV9,8,-,TRBJ1-2,-,TGTGCCAGCAGCCTATACACCTTC,CASSLYTF
TRBV30,12,-,TRBJ2-7,TRBD2,TGTGCGGGCGGGGCGGGAGGTGGGGAGCAGTACTTC,CAGGAGGGEQYF
TRBV5-5,11,-,TRBJ2-7,-,TGTGCCAGCAGCTTGCTCGGGGAGCAGTACTTC,CASSLLGEQYF
TRBV5-1,13,-,TRBJ1-2,-,TGCGCCAGCAGCTTACAGGGAGAAGATGGCTACACCTTC,CASSLQGEDGYTF
TRBV27,14,-,TRBJ1-1,-,TGTGCCAGCAGTTTATCCCCGACATCACCTGAAGCTTTCTTT,CASSLSPTSPEAFF
TRBV7-9,15,-,TRBJ1-1,-,TGTGCCAGCAGCTTAGGTGGGAGGAGGAACACTGAAGCTTTCTTT,CASSLGGRRNTEAFF